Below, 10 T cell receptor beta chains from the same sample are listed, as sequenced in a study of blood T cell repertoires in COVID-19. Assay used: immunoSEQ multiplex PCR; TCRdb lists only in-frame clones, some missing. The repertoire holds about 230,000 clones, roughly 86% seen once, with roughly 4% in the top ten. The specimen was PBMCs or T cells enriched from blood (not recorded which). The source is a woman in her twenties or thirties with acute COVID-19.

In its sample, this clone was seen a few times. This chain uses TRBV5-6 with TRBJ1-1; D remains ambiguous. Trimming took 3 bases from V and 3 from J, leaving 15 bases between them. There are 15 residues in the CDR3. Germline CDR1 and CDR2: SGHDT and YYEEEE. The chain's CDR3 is CASSYLAGAHTEAFF. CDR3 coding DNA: TGTGCCAGCAGCTACCTCGCGGGTGCCCACACTGAAGCTTTCTTT.

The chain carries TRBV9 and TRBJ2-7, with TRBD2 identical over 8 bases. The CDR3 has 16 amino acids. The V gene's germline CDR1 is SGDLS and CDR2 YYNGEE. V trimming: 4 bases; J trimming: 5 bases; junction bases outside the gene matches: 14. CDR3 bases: TGTGCCAGCAGCTCCCCTATGGGACTAGGAGACGACGAGCAGTACTTC. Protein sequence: CASSSPMGLGDDEQYF. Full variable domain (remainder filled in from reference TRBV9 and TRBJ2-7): DSGVTQTPKHLITATGQRVTLRCSPRSGDLSVYWYQQSLDQGLQFLIQYYNGEERAKGNILERFSAQQFPDLHSELNLSSLELGDSALYFCASSSPMGLGDDEQYFGPGTRLTVT.

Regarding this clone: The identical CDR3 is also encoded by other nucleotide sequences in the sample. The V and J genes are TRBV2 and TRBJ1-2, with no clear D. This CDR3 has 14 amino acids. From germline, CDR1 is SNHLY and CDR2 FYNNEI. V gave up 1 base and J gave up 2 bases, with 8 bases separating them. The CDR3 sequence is CASSEVGANYGYTF. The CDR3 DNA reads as TGTGCCAGCAGTGAAGTGGGCGCGAACTATGGCTACACCTTC.

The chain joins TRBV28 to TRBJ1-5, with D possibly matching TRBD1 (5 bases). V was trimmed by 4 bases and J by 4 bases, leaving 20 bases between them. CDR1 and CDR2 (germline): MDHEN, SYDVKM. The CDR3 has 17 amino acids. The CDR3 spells CASSSPGGELTNQPQHF. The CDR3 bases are TGTGCCAGCAGTTCTCCCGGGGGGGAACTGACTAATCAGCCCCAGCATTTT.

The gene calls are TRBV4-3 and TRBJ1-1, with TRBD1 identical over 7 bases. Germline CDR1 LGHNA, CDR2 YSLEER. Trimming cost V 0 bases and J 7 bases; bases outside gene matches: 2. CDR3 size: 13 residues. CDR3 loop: CASSQDPGGEAFF. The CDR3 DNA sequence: TGCGCCAGCAGCCAAGATCCAGGGGGTGAAGCTTTCTTT.

This CDR3 reads CASSLGQGAAGELFF. CDR3 bases: TGTGCCAGCAGCTTAGGACAGGGGGCTGCCGGGGAGCTGTTTTTT. This chain joins TRBV7-9 and TRBJ2-2, with 10 bases that match TRBD1. This CDR3 has 15 amino acids. The V and J ends lost 1 base and 6 bases, in that order; junction bases with no gene match: 2. Per the germline V gene, CDR1 is SEHNR and CDR2 is FQNEAQ (reference sequence). The variable domain in full, completed from reference TRBV7-9 and TRBJ2-2, reads DTGVSQNPRHKITKRGQNVTFRCDPISEHNRLYWYRQTLGQGPEFLTYFQNEAQLEKSRLLSDRFSAERPKGSFSTLEIQRTEQGDSAMYLCASSLGQGAAGELFFGEGSRLTVL.

The CDR3 region has the DNA TGTGCCAGCAGTTTACCCGCTACCCTGGCAGGGGGTAATTCACCCCTCCACTTT. This gives the protein CASSLPATLAGGNSPLHF. This chain connects TRBV27 to TRBJ1-6, with TRBD1 matching 7 bases. Germline lookup yields CDR1 MNHEY and CDR2 SMNVEV (reference sequence). This CDR3 contains 18 residues. The V gene end was trimmed by 2 bases and the J gene end by 6 bases; junction bases not matched to a gene: 13.

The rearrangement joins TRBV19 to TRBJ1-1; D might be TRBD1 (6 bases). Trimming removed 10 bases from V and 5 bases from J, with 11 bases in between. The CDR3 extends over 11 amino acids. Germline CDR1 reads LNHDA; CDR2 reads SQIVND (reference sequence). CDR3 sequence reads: CATSRGTEAFF. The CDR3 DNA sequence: TGTGCCACCAGCAGGGGAACTGAAGCTTTCTTT.

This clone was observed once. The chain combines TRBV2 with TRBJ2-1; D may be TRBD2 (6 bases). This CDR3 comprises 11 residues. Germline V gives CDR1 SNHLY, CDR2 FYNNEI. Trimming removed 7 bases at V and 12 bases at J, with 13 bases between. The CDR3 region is CASIDWGVQFF. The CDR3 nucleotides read TGTGCCAGCATCGATTGGGGGGTGCAGTTCTTC.

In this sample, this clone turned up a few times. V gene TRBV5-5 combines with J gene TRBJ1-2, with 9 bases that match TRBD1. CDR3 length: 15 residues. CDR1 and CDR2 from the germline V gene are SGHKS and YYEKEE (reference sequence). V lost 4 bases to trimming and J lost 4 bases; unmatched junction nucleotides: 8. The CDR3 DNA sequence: TGTGCCAGCAGCCGGACAGGGGCCAACCTCTATGGCTACACCTTC. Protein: CASSRTGANLYGYTF.